Listed below are T cell receptor beta chains from one sample, sequenced in a study of blood T cell repertoires in COVID-19. Sequencing was performed with immunoSEQ multiplex PCR; in TCRdb, only in-frame clones are kept and a portion is missing. The sample lists roughly 81,000 clones, 85% to 90% occurring once. The sample taken for sequencing was peripheral blood. These receptor sequences come from a man between 35 and 55 years old with acute or convalescent COVID-19. The CDR3 runs from the conserved cysteine through the conserved F or W. Fields, in order: V gene, J gene, D gene, clone size, CDR3 length, CDR3 DNA, CDR3 protein. D genes are given only for firm matches. For some rows the clone size is stated as once, few or many, or as a class when expanded; others skip it.

>TRBV7-8|TRBJ2-1|TRBD2|NA|16
TGTGCCAGCAGCTTAGTTGGGACTAGCGGGTACAATGAGCAGTTCTTC
CASSLVGTSGYNEQFF
>TRBV6-5|TRBJ1-5|NA|NA|14
TGTGCCAGCAGCCTGGGGGGGAGCAATCAGCCCCAGCATTTT
CASSLGGSNQPQHF
>TRBV11-3|TRBJ2-5|TRBD1|few|13
TGTGCCAGCAGCACAGGGGGCGCGGGGACCCAGTACTTC
CASSTGGAGTQYF
>TRBV5-1|TRBJ1-4|TRBD1|NA|16
TGCGCCAGCAGCTTCACCGGACAGGGGGCGGGTGAAAAACTGTTTTTT
CASSFTGQGAGEKLFF
>TRBV6-2/TRBV6-3|TRBJ1-2|NA|NA|11
TGTGCCAGCAGTCAGATATATGGCTACACCTTC
CASSQIYGYTF
>TRBV6-5|TRBJ2-1|TRBD1|NA|14
TGTGCCAGCAGAGTTCTACAGGGGGCAGGTGAGCAGTTCTTC
CASRVLQGAGEQFF
>TRBV6-2/TRBV6-3|TRBJ1-5|NA|NA|13
TGTGCCAGCAGTTTATCATCCGGGGTGCCCCAGCATTTT
CASSLSSGVPQHF
>TRBV2|TRBJ1-1|NA|NA|12
TGTGCCAGCAGTATTTCGGTGGGAGGAGCTTTCTTT
CASSISVGGAFF
>TRBV6-6|TRBJ2-3|NA|NA|17
TGTGCCAGCAGCCGAATACAGGGAGTGAAACCCACAGATACGCAGTATTTT
CASSRIQGVKPTDTQYF
>TRBV12-5|TRBJ2-5|NA|NA|13
TGTGCTAGTGGTCCACCCCCGGGTGAGGCCCAGTACTTC
CASGPPPGEAQYF
>TRBV6-4|TRBJ2-2|TRBD2|once|16
TGTGCCAGCAGCCCTAACCTAGCGGGATCCACCGGGGAGCTGTTTTTT
CASSPNLAGSTGELFF
>TRBV30|TRBJ1-1|TRBD1|NA|12
TGTGCCTGGGCTCCGGGACAGTCTGAAGCTTTCTTT
CAWAPGQSEAFF
>TRBV9|TRBJ2-3|TRBD2|NA|15
TGTGCCAGCAGCGTAGCTGGACTAGCGACGGATACGCAGTATTTT
CASSVAGLATDTQYF
>TRBV5-1|TRBJ2-7|TRBD1|NA|12
TGCGCCAGCAGCCGACAGGGCTACGAGCAGTACTTC
CASSRQGYEQYF
>TRBV7-6|TRBJ2-7|TRBD1|NA|18
TGTGCCAGCAGCCTAGAGGGCGGGGTAACAGGGGGTGCCTACGAGCAGTACTTC
CASSLEGGVTGGAYEQYF
>TRBV2|TRBJ1-5|NA|NA|13
TGTGCCAGCAGTGAAGGGGGGGATCAGCCCCAGCATTTT
CASSEGGDQPQHF
>TRBV21-1|TRBJ2-7|NA|NA|15
TGTGCCAGCAGCCAGCCCCGGGAGAACCTCGGCGAGCAGTACTTC
CASSQPRENLGEQYF
>TRBV5-1|TRBJ1-1|NA|NA|15
TGCGCCAGCAGCTTGGAGCCCAGGGAGGGAACTGAAGCTTTCTTT
CASSLEPREGTEAFF
>TRBV19|TRBJ2-2|TRBD2|NA|16
TGTGCCAGTAGTATAGGACTAGCGGATTGGACCGGGGAGCTGTTTTTT
CASSIGLADWTGELFF
>TRBV19|TRBJ1-3|TRBD1|NA|17
TGTGCCAGTAGTACGAGGACCCCGGGACAGGGGCTAAACACCATATATTTT
CASSTRTPGQGLNTIYF
>TRBV7-2|TRBJ2-2|TRBD2|NA|16
TGTGCCAGCAGCTTAGGGCGGGGGGCGAACACCGGGGAGCTGTTTTTT
CASSLGRGANTGELFF
>TRBV12-5|TRBJ2-3|TRBD2|NA|13
TGTGCTAGTGGTTGGGGGGGAACAGATACGCAGTATTTT
CASGWGGTDTQYF
>TRBV5-1|TRBJ2-5|TRBD1|NA|14
TGCGCCAGCAGCCCGGGACAGGGGAAGGAGACCCAGTACTTC
CASSPGQGKETQYF
>TRBV14|TRBJ2-5|NA|NA|15
TGTGCCAGCAGCCCCAACATCCCCTCGAGGGAGACCCAGTACTTC
CASSPNIPSRETQYF
>TRBV2|TRBJ2-5|TRBD2|NA|16
TGTGCCAGCAGTGAAGCCCAGGGACTAGCGCAAGAGACCCAGTACTTC
CASSEAQGLAQETQYF
>TRBV10-2|TRBJ2-1|TRBD1|NA|12
TGCGCCAGCAGTGAGTCAACAGGGGGCCAGTTCTTC
CASSESTGGQFF
>TRBV11-2|TRBJ1-4|NA|NA|14
TGTGCCAGCAGTCTAGGTACAACTAATGAAAAACTGTTTTTT
CASSLGTTNEKLFF
>TRBV15|TRBJ1-6|NA|NA|16
TGTGCCACCAGCAGTTCGGGGTTAGGGTGGAATTCACCCCTCCACTTT
CATSSSGLGWNSPLHF
>TRBV11-2|TRBJ1-3|NA|NA|17
TGTGCCAGCAGCCCGCAAAGAGGTTGGTCCAGAGGAAACACCATATATTTT
CASSPQRGWSRGNTIYF
>TRBV3-1/TRBV3-2|TRBJ2-6|NA|few|16
TGTGCCAGCAGCCAAGGTTCTCCCTCTGGGGCCAACGTCCTGACTTTC
CASSQGSPSGANVLTF
>TRBV21-1|TRBJ1-5|NA|NA|16
TGTGCCAGCAGCAACCTGCGGACAGGGGGAGAGTCTCCCCAGCATTTT
CASSNLRTGGESPQHF
>TRBV19|TRBJ2-7|NA|NA|13
TGTGCCAGTAGTCGGCCAACAACAGGCGAGCAGTACTTC
CASSRPTTGEQYF
>TRBV10-3|TRBJ1-5|TRBD1|many|14
TGTGCCACCGGGACAGGGGATCCCAATCAGCCCCAGCATTTT
CATGTGDPNQPQHF
>TRBV5-1|TRBJ2-1|TRBD2|NA|16
TGCGCCAGCAGCCCGGGACTAGCGGGTGGCTACAATGAGCAGTTCTTC
CASSPGLAGGYNEQFF
>TRBV4-3|TRBJ2-1|NA|NA|15
TGCGCCAGCAGCCAAGAGGGTCTAGCAGGCAATGAGCAGTTCTTC
CASSQEGLAGNEQFF
>TRBV7-2|TRBJ2-1|NA|NA|17
TGTGCCAGCAGCCCGACTAGGCAGCTTTCTTCTATCAATGAGCAGTTCTTC
CASSPTRQLSSINEQFF
>TRBV11-2|TRBJ1-2|TRBD1|NA|17
TGTGCCAGCAGCCTTAGGTCCCCCGGGACAGGGGGGAATGGCTACACCTTC
CASSLRSPGTGGNGYTF
>TRBV12-3/TRBV12-4|TRBJ1-1|NA|NA|13
TGTGCCAGCAGTTTTCAGGGGAACACTGAAGCTTTCTTT
CASSFQGNTEAFF
>TRBV10-2|TRBJ2-3|NA|NA|11
TGCGCCAGCCTAGGAGGTGATACGCAGTATTTT
CASLGGDTQYF
>TRBV4-3|TRBJ1-2|TRBD1|NA|16
TGCGCCAGCAGCCAAGATTCCCTTTCAGGGGGCGTTGGCTACACCTTC
CASSQDSLSGGVGYTF
>TRBV7-8|TRBJ2-5|TRBD2|NA|15
TGTGCCAGCAGCTGGGCTAGCGGGGCCGGGGAGACCCAGTACTTC
CASSWASGAGETQYF
>TRBV5-1|TRBJ2-7|TRBD1|NA|17
TGCGCCAGCAGCTTGGAACCCGGGACAGGGAATTTAGACGAGCAGTACTTC
CASSLEPGTGNLDEQYF
>TRBV30|TRBJ1-2|TRBD1|NA|15
TGTGCCTGGAGTCCGACAGGGCGGCTGGACTATGGCTACACCTTC
CAWSPTGRLDYGYTF
>TRBV7-8|TRBJ2-1|TRBD2|NA|17
TGTGCCAGCAGCTTCAAACCCGGGACTAGCGTTTACAATGAGCAGTTCTTC
CASSFKPGTSVYNEQFF
>TRBV2|TRBJ2-5|TRBD1|NA|13
TGTGCCAGCCTGTTGGACAGGGACGAGACCCAGTACTTC
CASLLDRDETQYF
>TRBV19|TRBJ1-1|TRBD1|NA|14
TGTGCCAGTAGTAAAACCGGGACAGGGAACGAAGCTTTCTTT
CASSKTGTGNEAFF
>TRBV10-2|TRBJ1-5|NA|few|14
TGCGCCAGCAGTGAGTCCCATAGCAATCAGCCCCAGCATTTT
CASSESHSNQPQHF
>TRBV6-2/TRBV6-3|TRBJ1-4|NA|NA|15
TGTGCCAGCAGCCGCAACGCGGGGGGTAATGAAAAACTGTTTTTT
CASSRNAGGNEKLFF
>TRBV6-2/TRBV6-3|TRBJ1-4|TRBD1|NA|15
TGTGCCAGCAGTTACCTCCGGGACAGTAATGAAAAACTGTTTTTT
CASSYLRDSNEKLFF
>TRBV9|TRBJ1-3|NA|NA|14
TGTGCCAGCAGCGTAGGGACTGCAGGAAACACCATATATTTT
CASSVGTAGNTIYF
>TRBV5-1|TRBJ1-1|TRBD1|NA|14
TGCGCCAGCAGCTTATCAACAGGGGCCACTGAAGCTTTCTTT
CASSLSTGATEAFF
>TRBV5-1|TRBJ1-5|TRBD1|NA|14
TGCGCCAGCAGCCCTCGACAGGGGAGTCAGCCCCAGCATTTT
CASSPRQGSQPQHF
>TRBV11-2|TRBJ2-3|TRBD2|NA|15
TGTGCCAGCAGCTTCATGCGGGGGGGCACAGATACGCAGTATTTT
CASSFMRGGTDTQYF
>TRBV19|TRBJ1-4|NA|NA|14
TGTGCCAGTAGTTGGGCAGGGTATGATGAAAAACTGTTTTTT
CASSWAGYDEKLFF
>TRBV20-1|TRBJ2-1|NA|NA|11
TGCAGTGCAGGACAGTACAATGAGCAGTTCTTC
CSAGQYNEQFF
>TRBV13|TRBJ1-1|NA|NA|15
TGTGCCAGCAGGTCTAAGCGGGACGCATCCACTGAAGCTTTCTTT
CASRSKRDASTEAFF
>TRBV11-2|TRBJ1-4|TRBD1|NA|14
TGTGCCAGCCAACCTACAGGGGTGGGCGAAAAACTGTTTTTT
CASQPTGVGEKLFF